This passage covers 19 T cell receptor beta chains from one sample sequenced in a study of blood T cell repertoires in COVID-19 (dated by TCRdb to the early 2020s). Libraries were constructed by the immunoSEQ multiplex PCR assay. TCRdb obtained this table from immuneACCESS and retained in-frame rearrangements with V and J assigned. These tables miss some clones; where compared with another copy, unresolved V genes account for less than half of the shortfall, and the remainder is unexplained. The sample has tens of thousands of clones on record, about 79% of them singletons. Roughly 5.3% of the sample is held by the ten biggest clonotypes. Source material: peripheral blood. These receptors originate from a human donor in a cohort sampled during active COVID-19.

V gene TRBV6-2 or TRBV6-3 combines with J gene TRBJ2-1; 9 bases fit TRBD2. Per germline, CDR1 MNHEY and CDR2 SVGEGT. The CDR3 contains 17 residues. V lost 5 bases and J lost 7; bases outside the gene matches: 15. The CDR3 nucleotides are TGTGCCAGCAGTCCCCGAGGAGGCGGGAGGGCCAGTAATGAGCAGTTCTTC. It yields the protein CASSPRGGGRASNEQFF.

J is TRBJ2-7 and V is TRBV2, with 10 nucleotides matching TRBD2. The CDR3 runs to 14 residues. The ends lost 6 bases at V and 0 bases at J; junction bases unmatched: 2. From germline, CDR1 is SNHLY and CDR2 FYNNEI. The CDR3: CASRASGGSYEQYF. CDR3 bases: TGTGCCAGCAGGGCTAGCGGGGGCTCCTACGAGCAGTACTTC. The variable domain in full, with the rest retrieved from reference TRBV2 and TRBJ2-7, is EPEVTQTPSHQVTQMGQEVILRCVPISNHLYFYWYRQILGQKVEFLVSFYNNEISEKSEIFDDQFSVERPDGSNFTLKIRSTKLEDSAMYFCASRASGGSYEQYFGPGTRLTVT.

The genes are TRBV5-1 and TRBJ2-7, with D perhaps TRBD1 (6 bases). Germline lookup yields CDR1 SGHRS and CDR2 YFSETQ. The V and J ends lost 6 bases and 3 bases respectively, with 19 bases between them. The CDR3 sequence is 15 residues long. The CDR3 here is CASTPGQIVDYEQYF. The CDR3 DNA is TGCGCCAGCACCCCGGGACAAATAGTGGACTACGAGCAGTACTTC.

This chain uses TRBV6-2 or TRBV6-3 with TRBJ1-5; 7 bases agree with TRBD1. The CDR3 has 15 amino acids. The germline gives CDR1 MNHEY, CDR2 SVGEGT. V shed 6 bases and J 2 bases; nucleotides not matched to a gene: 7. The CDR3: CASSQTGYGNQPQHF. The CDR3 DNA reads as TGTGCCAGCAGCCAGACAGGGTATGGCAATCAGCCCCAGCATTTT.

The chain uses TRBV11-2 and TRBJ2-6; weak D call: TRBD2 (5 bases). V was pared by 1 base and J by 1 base, with 11 bases between. Germline CDR1 is SGHAT and CDR2 is FQNNGV. The CDR3 runs to 17 residues. In DNA form, the CDR3 reads TGTGCCAGCAGCTTAGTTAGCGTGGATTCTGGGGCCAACGTCCTGACTTTC. Protein sequence: CASSLVSVDSGANVLTF.

The V call is TRBV10-2, the J call TRBJ2-1; possible D gene TRBD2, 5 bases. This CDR3 comprises 15 residues. Trimming cost V 4 bases and J 2 bases, with 12 bases left between them. Per the germline V gene, CDR1 is WSHSY and CDR2 is SAAADI. CDR3 in DNA: TGCGCCAGCAGTGCGGCAGGACTCGCCTACAATGAGCAGTTCTTC. This gives the protein CASSAAGLAYNEQFF.

This clone was seen just once. This chain joins TRBV27 and TRBJ2-7, with D possibly TRBD1 on 7 matching bases. V was clipped by 2 bases and J by 3 bases, with 14 bases between them. The V gene's germline CDR1 is MNHEY and CDR2 SMNVEV (reference sequence). This CDR3 has 15 amino acids. For the CDR3, the DNA is TGTGCCAGCAGTTTACGGCGGGACAGCTTCTACGAGCAGTACTTC. Protein sequence: CASSLRRDSFYEQYF.

This clone was counted between two and nine times. The gene calls are TRBV7-2 and TRBJ2-7; tentative D call: TRBD1 (9 bases). This CDR3 has 16 residues. V was clipped by 7 bases and J by 1 base, with 20 bases between them. Germline-derived CDR1 and CDR2 are SGHTA and FQGNSA. Written as DNA, the CDR3 is TGTGCCAGCACCAACCCGGGGGGGACAGGGTCCTACGAGCAGTACTTC. Protein sequence: CASTNPGGTGSYEQYF.

The chain carries TRBV7-8 and TRBJ2-2; 12 bases map to TRBD2. J lost 1 base, V lost 5 bases, and 8 bases had no gene match. This CDR3 is 18 amino acids long. CDR1 and CDR2 (germline): SGHVS, FQNEAQ. The CDR3 is CASSLILLAGGNTGELFF. The DNA of the CDR3 is TGTGCCAGCAGCCTTATCCTACTAGCGGGAGGGAACACCGGGGAGCTGTTTTTT.

This rearrangement joins TRBV28 to TRBJ2-7; D possibly corresponds to TRBD2 (5 bases). Germline V gene lookup returns CDR1 MDHEN and CDR2 SYDVKM. The CDR3 has 14 residues. V was clipped by 3 bases and J by 0 bases, with 9 bases between them. The CDR3 region has the DNA TGTGCCAGCAGTTTCTTGGGGAGCTCCTACGAGCAGTACTTC. This gives the protein CASSFLGSSYEQYF.

The rearrangement links TRBV27 to TRBJ2-7; 9 positions agree with TRBD1. Germline values: CDR1 MNHEY, CDR2 SMNVEV (reference sequence). The CDR3 length is 16 residues. V was pared by 6 bases and J by 3 bases, with 12 bases of the junction left unmatched. The CDR3 DNA reads as TGTGCCAGCAGCCCAGAGGGGACAGGGCTTTACTACGAGCAGTACTTC. Its protein is CASSPEGTGLYYEQYF.

The chain combines TRBV12-3 or TRBV12-4 with TRBJ2-3; tentative D call: TRBD1 (5 bases). CDR3 length equals 13 residues. The V gene lost 3 bases and the J gene lost 3 bases, with 7 bases spanning the gap. CDR3 bases: TGTGCCAGCAGTTTTAGACAGACAGATACGCAGTATTTT. Translated, it gives CASSFRQTDTQYF.

This clone was seen only a few times. This chain uses TRBV7-9 with TRBJ1-1, with 8 positions matching TRBD1. The J segment lost 4 bases and the V segment lost 5 bases, leaving 6 bases of the junction unmatched. The CDR3 consists of 14 residues. CDR1 is SEHNR, CDR2 FQNEAQ, per germline (reference sequence). The DNA of the CDR3 is TGTGCCAGCAGCCCCAGGGGGCGCGTCACTGAAGCTTTCTTT. Amino acid sequence: CASSPRGRVTEAFF.

This chain links TRBV14 with TRBJ1-3; 7 nucleotides match TRBD1. V dropped 4 bases and J dropped 2; count of bases not matched to a gene: 2. The CDR3 contains 14 residues. The germline CDR1 and CDR2 sequences are SGHDN and FVKESK. The CDR3, as DNA: TGTGCCAGCAGCCGCGGGACAGCTGGAAACACCATATATTTT. It translates to CASSRGTAGNTIYF. Variable domain in full (rest from reference TRBV14 and TRBJ1-3): EAGVTQFPSHSVIEKGQTVTLRCDPISGHDNLYWYRRVMGKEIKFLLHFVKESKQDESGMPNNRFLAERTGGTYSTLKVQPAELEDSGVYFCASSRGTAGNTIYFGEGSWLTVV.

This clone was recorded only once. The chain joins TRBV7-2 to TRBJ2-7; 14 bases match TRBD2. Germline trimming cut 1 base from V and 10 bases from J; bases unmatched to any gene: 6. This CDR3 spans 15 amino acids. CDR1 is SGHTA, CDR2 FQGNSA, per germline. In DNA, the CDR3 is TGTGCCAGCAGCTTAGATGGGACTAGCGGGAGCGACCAGTACTTC. Amino acid sequence: CASSLDGTSGSDQYF. Using reference TRBV7-2 and TRBJ2-7 for the parts outside the CDR3, the full variable domain is GAGVSQSPSNKVTEKGKDVELRCDPISGHTALYWYRQSLGQGLEFLIYFQGNSAPDKSGLPSDRFSAERTGGSVSTLTIQRTQQEDSAVYLCASSLDGTSGSDQYFGPGTRLTVT.

The CDR3 is CASSPGQGAWTGELFF. CDR3 DNA: TGCGCCAGCAGCCCGGGACAGGGGGCCTGGACCGGGGAGCTGTTTTTT. The chain couples TRBV5-1 to TRBJ2-2, with 12 bases lining up with TRBD1. Unmatched junction bases numbered 6, after V lost 4 bases and J lost 5 bases. The CDR3 covers 16 residues. Germline V gene sequence: CDR1 SGHRS, CDR2 YFSETQ.

This chain uses TRBV5-4 with TRBJ2-3; 7 bases match TRBD1. The junction had 7 bases not matched to a gene; V was cut back by 1 base and J by 2 bases. This CDR3 spans 16 amino acids. Germline assignment: CDR1 SGHNT and CDR2 YYREEE (reference sequence). In DNA, the CDR3 is TGTGCCAGCAGCTTGCGGACAGGTTATTACACAGATACGCAGTATTTT. Its protein product is CASSLRTGYYTDTQYF.

V and J are TRBV19 and TRBJ2-3; no definite D call. Looked up from germline, CDR1 is LNHDA and CDR2 is SQIVND (reference sequence). V was clipped by 4 bases and J by 4 bases, with 9 bases between them. CDR3 size: 13 residues. The CDR3 here is CASSKITPDTQYF. The DNA of the CDR3 is TGTGCCAGTAGTAAAATTACACCAGATACGCAGTATTTT.

This clone has just a few counts. The chain uses TRBV9 and TRBJ2-2, with D perhaps TRBD1 (5 bases). This CDR3 contains 16 residues. The germline CDR1 and CDR2 sequences are SGDLS and YYNGEE. Trimming took off 0 bases at V and 7 bases at J, with 16 bases between the two ends. Written as DNA, the CDR3 is TGTGCCAGCAGCGTAGAACGGACAATCCCTCTCGGGGAGCTGTTTTTT. Its translation: CASSVERTIPLGELFF.